The next 26 T cell receptor beta chains were all read from a single sample in a study of blood T cells in healthy people across ages (dated by TCRdb to 2015 to 2017). Receptor libraries were prepared by 5' RACE. Sequencing was carried out with an Illumina HiSeq 2500. The second PCR ran for roughly 7 to 12 cycles and used a J-beta primer mix along with a sample-barcoded 5' primer. TCRdb handled the public reads itself, with Q25 trimming in fastp and clone calling in MiXCR, and kept productive beta chains. Every CDR3 protein is listed once, alongside the most common genes and DNA of its rows. The sample data list over a million distinct CDR3 sequences, and about 40% of these were observed just once. Jointly, the top ten make up 7% to 9% of the sample. Sequencing was carried out using blood. These receptors were taken from a woman aged 18-29 years in good health.

This clonotype was found a few times. The gene calls are TRBV29-1 and TRBJ2-7; D remains ambiguous. Per the germline V gene, CDR1 is SQVTM and CDR2 is ANQGSEA. The length of the CDR3 is 14 residues. The V end lost 2 bases, the J end lost 0 bases, and 11 bases lay between the germline ends. CDR3 in DNA: TGCAGCGTTGAAAGTGGACGTTCCTCCTACGAGCAGTACTTC. Translated: CSVESGRSSYEQYF.

The chain has TRBV5-1 and TRBJ1-2; D perhaps matches TRBD1 (5 bases). Between the trimmed V and J ends, which lost 0 bases and 5 bases, there was a span of 11 bases. Per the germline V gene, CDR1 is SGHRS and CDR2 is YFSETQ. The CDR3 length is 14 residues. The CDR3 DNA reads TGCGCCAGCAGCTTGGACAGGTCGTCGTATGGCTACACCTTC. It encodes CASSLDRSSYGYTF.

V is TRBV2 and J is TRBJ1-1; tentatively, D is TRBD1 (6 bases). The germline CDR1 and CDR2 sequences are SNHLY and FYNNEI. V was clipped by 8 bases and J by 4 bases, with 17 bases between them. This CDR3 has 14 amino acids. For the CDR3, the DNA is TGTGCCAGCGCTCAGGGGTCGGGGAGCACTGAAGCTTTCTTT. Translating gives CASAQGSGSTEAFF. Drawing the rest from reference TRBV2 and TRBJ1-1, the complete variable domain is EPEVTQTPSHQVTQMGQEVILRCVPISNHLYFYWYRQILGQKVEFLVSFYNNEISEKSEIFDDQFSVERPDGSNFTLKIRSTKLEDSAMYFCASAQGSGSTEAFFGQGTRLTVV.

CDR3 residues: CSAPEDRGGGEKLFF. The CDR3 region has the DNA TGCAGTGCCCCGGAGGACAGGGGCGGAGGCGAAAAACTGTTTTTT. V and J are TRBV20-1 and TRBJ1-4; 9 bases fit TRBD1. Losses at the gene ends were 6 bases for V and 8 bases for J; bases not matched to a gene: 13. Germline assignment: CDR1 DFQATT and CDR2 SNEGSKA (reference sequence). This CDR3 is built from 15 residues.

The gene calls are TRBV30 and TRBJ2-4, with 7 bases lining up with TRBD1. With the DNA end fitting TRBJ2-7 better, the J assignment may be wrong. CDR1 is GTSNPN, CDR2 SVGIG, per germline (reference sequence). CDR3 length: 14 amino acids. CDR3 sequence reads: CAWTRQGNVYEQYF. The CDR3 DNA reads as TGTGCCTGGACTAGACAGGGAAATGTTTACGAGCAGTACTTC.

This sequence joins TRBV20-1 and TRBJ1-6, with 8 nucleotides matching TRBD1. The CDR3 is 14 amino acids. Losses at the gene ends were 3 bases for V and 7 bases for J; bases not matched to a gene: 5. CDR1 is DFQATT and CDR2 is SNEGSKA in the germline V gene (reference sequence). CDR3 in DNA: TGCAGTGCTAGCTACAGGGGGGGGAATTCACCCCTCCACTTT. This translates into CSASYRGGNSPLHF.

This clonotype was detected many times. This chain uses TRBV2 with TRBJ2-7; either TRBD1 or TRBD2 may supply D (5 bases each). V gave up 5 bases and J gave up 2 bases, with 7 bases separating them. Germline V gene data show CDR1 as SNHLY and CDR2 as FYNNEI. CDR3 length equals 12 residues. The CDR3 nucleotides are TGTGCCAGCAGTCGGGGCGCCTACGAGCAGTACTTC. It yields the protein CASSRGAYEQYF.

As to this clonotype: At one boundary the junction diverges from the germline segment, which might be a read error. The rearrangement uses TRBV12-3 or TRBV12-4 and TRBJ2-7; maybe TRBD1 (5 bases). CDR3 length: 13 amino acids. The CDR3 reads CASCLRQMWEQYF. CDR3 sequence (DNA): TGTGCCAGCTGTTTGCGACAGATGTGGGAGCAGTACTTC.

This clonotype came up a few times. The J gene is TRBJ2-7, the V gene TRBV2, with TRBD2 matching 9 bases. The germline CDR1 and CDR2 sequences are SNHLY and FYNNEI. Germline trimming cut 3 bases from V and 2 bases from J; bases unmatched to any gene: 5. This CDR3 comprises 15 residues. CDR3 region: CASSDLAGYTYEQYF. The CDR3 coding sequence is TGTGCCAGCAGTGACCTAGCGGGGTATACCTACGAGCAGTACTTC.

The chain links TRBV11-2 to TRBJ2-5; tentative D call: TRBD1 (5 bases). Matching the DNA end better, TRBJ2-7 makes the J call doubtful. The V gene's germline CDR1 is SGHAT and CDR2 FQNNGV. This CDR3 is built from 13 residues. The CDR3 loop is CASSQTAMGEQYF. For the CDR3, the DNA is TGTGCCAGCAGCCAGACAGCCATGGGCGAGCAGTACTTC.

The chain carries TRBV7-6 and TRBJ1-4, with D unresolved. The CDR3 is made up of 15 amino acids. The germline CDR1 and CDR2 sequences are SGHVS and FNYEAQ. V was shortened by 5 bases and J by 8 bases, with 18 bases between the two germline ends. The CDR3 DNA sequence: TGTGCCAGCAGCGCTGGACCTCCGCTTCGGGAAAAACTGTTTTTT. Amino acids: CASSAGPPLREKLFF.

The sample holds many counts of this clonotype. This chain uses TRBV29-1 with TRBJ2-1; D is undetermined. Trimming pared 6 bases from V and 4 bases from J, leaving 13 bases between. This CDR3 has 13 residues. CDR1 is SQVTM, CDR2 ANQGSEA, per germline. The CDR3 nucleotides are TGCAGCGTGTACGGTGGCCAGTACAATGAGCAGTTCTTC. The encoded protein is CSVYGGQYNEQFF.

This chain links TRBV6-5 with TRBJ2-3; D is possibly TRBD2 (6 bases). The CDR3 consists of 16 residues. V lost 7 bases to trimming and J lost 2 bases, with 19 bases between them. Germline CDR1 and CDR2: MNHEY and SVGAGI. The CDR3 DNA reads as TGTGCCAGCAAGATTGTGGGGGAGGACAACACAGATACGCAGTATTTT. Translating gives CASKIVGEDNTDTQYF.

This rearrangement joins TRBV2 to TRBJ2-7, with 9 bases lining up with TRBD2. Unmatched junction bases numbered 5, after V lost 2 bases and J lost 0 bases. Germline V lookup: CDR1 SNHLY, CDR2 FYNNEI. CDR3 length equals 16 residues. CDR3: CASSELASGDSYEQYF. The CDR3, as DNA: TGTGCCAGCAGTGAACTGGCTAGCGGGGACTCCTACGAGCAGTACTTC.

In this sample, this clonotype turned up a few times. The J gene is TRBJ1-2, the V gene TRBV6-2 or TRBV6-3; D ambiguous. The CDR3 loop spans 13 amino acids. Germline CDR1 MNHEY, CDR2 SVGEGT. V lost 8 bases and J lost 1, with 11 bases in between. CDR3 nucleotides: TGTGCCAGCGGGCGGTTATTTAACTATGGCTACACCTTC. It translates to CASGRLFNYGYTF.

The gene calls are TRBV5-1 and TRBJ2-5; 9 bases fit TRBD1. Germline V gives CDR1 SGHRS, CDR2 YFSETQ. The CDR3 length is 16 residues. J was trimmed by 11 bases and V by 4 bases; bases with no gene match: 18. CDR3 loop: CASSPYRDRDLYEQYF. The DNA of the CDR3 is TGCGCCAGCAGCCCCTACCGGGACAGGGACTTGTATGAGCAGTACTTC.

The chain employs TRBV7-9 and TRBJ2-4; D might be TRBD1 (5 bases). The J call could be wrong; TRBJ2-7 is a better fit for the DNA end. Germline V gene data show CDR1 as SEHNR and CDR2 as FQNEAQ (reference sequence). The CDR3 consists of 14 residues. Here the CDR3 reads CASSAPQTVYEQYF. The CDR3 coding sequence is TGTGCCAGCAGCGCCCCACAGACAGTCTACGAGCAGTACTTC.

This chain joins TRBV4-1 and TRBJ2-3; the D gene is possibly TRBD1 (5 bases). The CDR3 is 14 amino acids. The V end was cut by 8 bases, the J end by 6 bases, with 18 bases between. Germline V gives CDR1 MGHRA, CDR2 YSYEKL. CDR3 DNA: TGCGCCAGCGGCAACGCGTGGGGCAGGGATACGCAGTATTTT. Translation: CASGNAWGRDTQYF.

This clonotype was counted at least ten times. V is TRBV5-1 and J is TRBJ2-3, with D unclear. V gave up 0 bases and J gave up 0 bases, with 8 bases separating them. The CDR3 covers 15 residues. Germline-derived CDR1 and CDR2 are SGHRS and YFSETQ. CDR3 in amino acids: CASSLGQASTDTQYF. The CDR3 coding sequence is TGCGCCAGCAGCTTGGGGCAGGCCAGCACAGATACGCAGTATTTT.

This clonotype has only a few counts. V usage is TRBV7-2 and J usage is TRBJ2-7; maybe TRBD2 (6 bases). CDR1 and CDR2 (germline): SGHTA, FQGNSA. Deletions cut 8 bases from V and 1 base from J, with 12 bases between. The CDR3 is 13 amino acids. For the CDR3, the DNA is TGTGCCAGCGGGAGGACGGCGTCCTACGAGCAGTACTTC. Its translation: CASGRTASYEQYF.

The V and J genes are TRBV5-1 and TRBJ2-1, with 11 positions matching TRBD1. The CDR3 runs 16 residues. CDR1 and CDR2 (germline): SGHRS, YFSETQ. The junction had 9 bases not matched to a gene; V was cut back by 3 bases and J by 7 bases. The CDR3, as DNA: TGCGCCAGCAGCTCGCCGGGACAGGGGGATTTGAATGAGCAGTTCTTC. Translating it yields CASSSPGQGDLNEQFF.

The V and J genes are TRBV4-1 and TRBJ2-1; TRBD2 aligns across 7 bases. Germline loops: CDR1 MGHRA, CDR2 YSYEKL. This CDR3 region has 18 residues. V gave up 0 bases and J gave up 4 bases; unmatched junction bases: 12. This CDR3 reads CASSQESGLRIGYNEQFF. The DNA of the CDR3 is TGCGCCAGCAGCCAAGAATCGGGACTACGGATAGGGTACAATGAGCAGTTCTTC.

J is TRBJ1-2 and V is TRBV7-9, with D possibly matching TRBD1 (6 bases). V lost 1 base and J lost 12, with 15 bases in between. CDR1 is SEHNR and CDR2 is FQNEAQ in the germline V gene (reference sequence). This CDR3 has 13 amino acids. CDR3 DNA sequence: TGTGCCAGCAGCTTAGAGGTCACAGGGTCCGACACCTTC. This codes for CASSLEVTGSDTF.

This clonotype is a singleton in its sample. The genes are TRBV5-1 and TRBJ2-5, with 13 bases lining up with TRBD2. The J call is in doubt because the DNA end fits TRBJ2-7 better. The length of the CDR3 is 17 residues. From germline, CDR1 is SGHRS and CDR2 YFSETQ. CDR3 sequence: CASSPGTSGVAGHEQYF. The CDR3, as DNA: TGCGCCAGCAGCCCCGGGACTAGCGGGGTGGCAGGCCACGAGCAGTACTTC.

The V and J genes are TRBV9 and TRBJ1-2, with D hard to call. The length of the CDR3 is 12 residues. Germline CDR1 is SGDLS and CDR2 is YYNGEE. Trimming removed 3 bases from V and 7 bases from J, with 10 bases in between. This CDR3 reads CASSGPGAGYTF. The CDR3 nucleotides read TGTGCCAGCAGCGGTCCGGGTGCTGGCTACACCTTC.

The chain is built from TRBV2 and TRBJ1-4; possible D gene TRBD1, 5 bases. Per germline, CDR1 SNHLY and CDR2 FYNNEI. There are 15 residues in the CDR3. V was pared by 6 bases and J by 12 bases, with 23 bases between. In DNA form, the CDR3 reads TGTGCCAGCAGCCAAGAGGTGGGGGGGTCGGTGGAACTGTTTTTT. Encoded protein: CASSQEVGGSVELFF.